This T cell receptor (beta chain) originates from a study of radiation and T cells in renal cell carcinoma. Germline V gene data show CDR1 as PRHDT and CDR2 as FYEKMQ (reference sequence). The V gene end was trimmed by 4 bases and the J gene end by 1 base; junction bases not matched to a gene: 15. The length of the CDR3 is 18 residues. As for time point: blood 4 weeks post-SBRT, at nephrectomy. Specified treatment: 15 Gy SBRT to primary tumor, nephrectomy 4 weeks later. Using immunoSEQ multiplex PCR, the repertoire was profiled, and TCRdb retains in-frame clones only, with some absent. The repertoire consists of approximately 90,000 clones, with just under 85% occurring once and the leading ten covering approximately 9.6%.

Sequences were derived from blood, sampled from a patient whose treatment included radiotherapy and nephrectomy. This chain connects TRBV13 to TRBJ1-1; 7 bases are shared with TRBD1. This TCR was recovered from a man aged 50 to 60 with renal cell carcinoma. The CDR3 region has the DNA TGTGCCAGCAGCTCCGACAGGGCAGATTTCCTTACGAACACTGAAGCTTTCTTT. Amino acids: CASSSDRADFLTNTEAFF.